This is a list of T cell receptor beta chains from one sample in a study of technical replicates of blood from a few donors. Method: immunoSEQ multiplex PCR; TCRdb's copy keeps in-frame clones and lacks some. The data show some 71,000 clones, 95% to 97% seen once. Sequenced sample: T cells isolated from PBMCs. The receptors derive from a human donor in good health. Both conserved end residues are part of each CDR3. Fields, in order: V gene, D gene, clone size, J gene, CDR3 DNA, CDR3 protein. The D gene is left open where the match is weak. Clone size, where shown, is once, few, many, or a class for clones that have expanded.

>TRBV2|TRBD2|.|TRBJ2-7
TGTGCCAGCAGTCGCGGACTAGCTGCCTACGAGCAGTACTTC
CASSRGLAAYEQYF
>TRBV7-2|.|.|TRBJ1-1
TGTGCCAGCAAGCAGGGGTACGATGAAGCTTTCTTT
CASKQGYDEAFF
>TRBV2|.|.|TRBJ1-2
TGTGCCAGCAGTGCGGTGGTCCAGACAACCTACACCTTC
CASSAVVQTTYTF
>TRBV5-1|.|.|TRBJ2-2
TGCGCCAGCAGCTTGGAAGGGGGTGGTCTGACCGGGGAGCTGTTTTTT
CASSLEGGGLTGELFF
>TRBV19|TRBD2|.|TRBJ2-1
TGTGCCAGTAGTACACACCGACTAGCGGAAACCTACAATGAGCAGTTCTTC
CASSTHRLAETYNEQFF
>TRBV5-6|TRBD2|once|TRBJ2-7
TGTGCCAGCAGCTTTTTCGTGACTAGCGGGAGTACCTACTACGAGCAGTACTTC
CASSFFVTSGSTYYEQYF
>TRBV29-1|.|.|TRBJ2-5
TGCAGCCCGGCTAGACCCCAAGAGACCCAGTACTTC
CSPARPQETQYF
>TRBV6-5|.|.|TRBJ1-1
TGTGCCAGCAGTTACTCGATTGGGGGCGAAGCTTTCTTT
CASSYSIGGEAFF
>TRBV27|TRBD2|.|TRBJ2-1
TGTGCCAGCAGTAGGACTAGCGGGACCTACAATGAGCAGTTCTTC
CASSRTSGTYNEQFF
>TRBV6-1|TRBD1|.|TRBJ2-1
TGTGCCAGCAGTGAATTTGCGGGACAGGCGGTGTACAATGAGCAGTTCTTC
CASSEFAGQAVYNEQFF
>TRBV6-6|.|.|TRBJ2-1
TGTGCCAGCAGTCTCTTGGGGGCTGGGGATTTTAATGAGCAGTTCTTC
CASSLLGAGDFNEQFF